The 22 T cell receptor beta chains in this list originate from one sample, sequenced in a study of blood T cells in healthy people across ages. Next came a second PCR, run for about 6 to 12 cycles, which used a sample-barcoded 5' primer along with a J-beta primer mix. TCRdb re-analysed the 5' RACE reads in MiXCR, keeping a single row per CDR3 protein. The table records about 1.4 million distinct CDR3 sequences, roughly 64% of them present only once. What was sequenced was blood. The receptors come from a man between 18 and 35 years old in good health.

This chain links TRBV6-5 with TRBJ1-2; the D gene is possibly TRBD1 (5 bases). V gave up 0 bases and J gave up 3 bases, with 14 bases separating them. The CDR3 length is 16 residues. Germline V CDR1 and CDR2: MNHEY, SVGAGI. The chain's CDR3 is CASSYSRAGGDYGYTF. The CDR3 bases are TGTGCCAGCAGTTACTCCAGGGCCGGGGGGGACTATGGCTACACCTTC.

The rearrangement uses TRBV27 and TRBJ2-5; either TRBD1 or TRBD2 may supply D (5 bases each). This CDR3 spans 16 amino acids. V lost 0 bases, J lost 11 bases, and 22 bases lay in between. Germline CDR1 reads MNHEY; CDR2 reads SMNVEV (reference sequence). The CDR3 DNA reads as TGTGCCAGCAGTTTATCGCGACAGATCGCGGGCGGTGTGCAGTACTTC. Translating it yields CASSLSRQIAGGVQYF.

This clonotype was detected only a few times. The chain carries TRBV3-1 and TRBJ1-1; 10 bases are a match to TRBD1. Germline V gene sequence: CDR1 LGHDT, CDR2 YNNKEL (reference sequence). This CDR3 has 14 residues. Trimming at V came to 3 bases and at J to 5 bases, leaving 3 bases not matched to a gene. CDR3 sequence: CASSQRDRGTEAFF. The CDR3 nucleotides read TGTGCCAGCAGCCAGCGGGACAGGGGAACTGAAGCTTTCTTT.

A word on this clonotype: This may be a read error, as it is one base from a much larger clone. This sequence joins TRBV4-3 and TRBJ2-3; D is ambiguous. Trimming shortened V by 5 bases and J by 6 bases, and 18 bases separated the two germline ends. The CDR3 sequence is 15 residues long. Germline loops: CDR1 LGHNA, CDR2 YSLEER. The CDR3 region has the DNA TGCGCCAGCAGCTCCGAGTTTAGGGAAGGCGATACGCAGTATTTT. Amino acid sequence: CASSSEFREGDTQYF.

CDR3 coding DNA: TGTGCCAGCAGCCAAGTTGACGGGGACTCTGAAGCTTTCTTT. Protein product: CASSQVDGDSEAFF. The chain joins TRBV3-1 to TRBJ1-1, with D possibly being TRBD1 (5 bases). This CDR3 contains 14 residues. V lost 1 base, J lost 6 bases, and 12 bases lay in between. In germline, CDR1 is LGHDT, CDR2 YNNKEL (reference sequence).

The chain uses TRBV7-8 and TRBJ2-3, with a possible D match to TRBD2 (6 bases). The germline V gene encodes CDR1 SGHVS and CDR2 FQNEAQ. CDR3 length: 17 residues. V was clipped by 5 bases and J by 2 bases, with 20 bases between them. This chain's CDR3 is CASSVPTLWEATDTQYF. The CDR3 DNA sequence: TGTGCCAGCAGCGTCCCGACTTTGTGGGAGGCCACAGATACGCAGTATTTT.

The chain is built from TRBV29-1 and TRBJ1-2, with 8 bases identical to TRBD1. V lost 1 base, J lost 13 bases, and 11 bases stayed unmatched. Germline lookup yields CDR1 SQVTM and CDR2 ANQGSEA. The CDR3 has 13 residues. In nucleotides, the CDR3 is TGCAGCGTTGAAGTGGTGACAGGGGAGGTATCCACCTTC. It encodes CSVEVVTGEVSTF.

Here the CDR3 DNA reads TGTGCCAGCAGCCAAGATATGTGGGACAGGACAACTAGGGCCAACGTCCTGACTTTC. It codes for CASSQDMWDRTTRANVLTF. The V gene is TRBV14, the J gene TRBJ2-6; the match to TRBD1 covers 8 bases. Germline CDR1 SGHDN, CDR2 FVKESK. CDR3 length: 19 amino acids. The J segment lost 5 bases and the V segment lost 0 bases, leaving 12 bases of the junction unmatched.

This clonotype was picked up a small number of times. V usage is TRBV5-6 and J usage is TRBJ2-1; no reliable D call. From germline, CDR1 is SGHDT and CDR2 YYEEEE. The ends were cut back, 3 bases at V and 15 bases at J, with 19 bases in the middle. The CDR3 totals 13 residues. CDR3 region: CASSSDPEIVGFF. CDR3 coding DNA: TGTGCCAGCAGCTCGGACCCGGAGATTGTTGGGTTCTTC.

The V and J genes are TRBV20-1 and TRBJ2-5, with D possibly matching TRBD2 (6 bases). Germline CDR1 and CDR2: DFQATT and SNEGSKA (reference sequence). CDR3 length: 15 amino acids. V was clipped by 1 base and J by 11 bases, with 23 bases between them. The CDR3 region is CSARAPQKTTGEQYF. DNA for the CDR3: TGCAGTGCTAGAGCCCCACAGAAAACCACGGGGGAGCAGTACTTC.

The rearrangement uses TRBV4-1 and TRBJ2-4; maybe TRBD1 (6 bases). V was cut by 2 bases and J by 13 bases, with 15 bases left in between. This CDR3 spans 13 amino acids. CDR1 is MGHRA, CDR2 YSYEKL, per germline. The CDR3 loop is CASSQLTGREQYF. The CDR3 DNA reads as TGCGCCAGCAGCCAATTGACAGGACGTGAGCAGTACTTC.

The V call is TRBV29-1, the J call TRBJ1-4; 7 nucleotides align to TRBD1. This CDR3 is built from 14 residues. The junction had 8 bases not matched to a gene; V was cut back by 7 bases and J by 3 bases. From germline, CDR1 is SQVTM and CDR2 ANQGSEA. CDR3 amino acids: CSGRVGTANEKLFF. The DNA for the CDR3 is TGCAGCGGCAGGGTGGGGACAGCTAATGAAAAACTGTTTTTT.

This clonotype was seen only a few times. The rearrangement links TRBV5-1 to TRBJ2-5; a possible D gene is TRBD2 (6 bases). V was cut by 0 bases and J by 5 bases, with 17 bases left in between. The CDR3 sequence is 16 residues long. In germline, CDR1 is SGHRS, CDR2 YFSETQ. CDR3 in amino acids: CASSLEQADRGETQYF. DNA for the CDR3: TGCGCCAGCAGCTTGGAACAGGCCGACCGGGGGGAGACCCAGTACTTC.

This clonotype was observed a few times. The rearrangement uses TRBV13 and TRBJ2-7; 9 nucleotides line up with TRBD2. Germline-derived CDR1 and CDR2 are PRHDT and FYEKMQ (reference sequence). Trimming cost V 3 bases and J 2 bases; bases outside gene matches: 5. The CDR3 runs to 15 residues. CDR3 protein: CASSFWTSETYEQYF. Here the CDR3 DNA reads TGTGCCAGCAGCTTCTGGACTAGCGAGACCTACGAGCAGTACTTC.

The rearrangement joins TRBV9 to TRBJ2-1, with D possibly TRBD2 on 5 matching bases. Germline V gene data show CDR1 as SGDLS and CDR2 as YYNGEE. The CDR3 is 16 residues long. V was cut by 3 bases and J by 3 bases, with 16 bases left in between. The CDR3 coding sequence is TGTGCCAGCAGCGGTGCCGTTGAAAGCGGCTACAATGAGCAGTTCTTC. As protein: CASSGAVESGYNEQFF.

This clonotype appeared a single time. This sequence joins TRBV5-1 and TRBJ1-1, with D perhaps TRBD1 (5 bases). The V end lost 7 bases, the J end lost 2 bases, and 18 bases lay between the germline ends. The CDR3 totals 15 residues. CDR1 is SGHRS and CDR2 is YFSETQ in the germline V gene. The CDR3: CASLPSGGGNTEAFF. As DNA, the CDR3 is TGCGCCAGCCTACCCTCGGGGGGAGGTAACACTGAAGCTTTCTTT.

This clonotype was picked up a small number of times. V gene TRBV20-1 combines with J gene TRBJ2-5, with 7 bases matching TRBD1. Germline V CDR1 and CDR2: DFQATT, SNEGSKA (reference sequence). Unmatched junction bases numbered 6, after V lost 6 bases and J lost 5 bases. The CDR3 is made up of 12 amino acids. CDR3 coding DNA: TGCAGTGCCACAGGGGCATGGGAGACCCAGTACTTC. This encodes CSATGAWETQYF.

This clonotype was picked up a small number of times. The chain joins TRBV6-2 or TRBV6-3 to TRBJ2-7, with TRBD2 as a possible D gene (6 bases). The assigned J gene may be wrong: the sequence end matches TRBJ2-5 better. The germline V gene encodes CDR1 MNHEY and CDR2 SVGEGT. The CDR3 consists of 17 residues. Here the CDR3 DNA reads TGTGCCAGCAGCGGGGAGGACGTAGCGGCCATCCAGGAGACCCAGTACTTC. It yields the protein CASSGEDVAAIQETQYF.

V usage is TRBV12-3 or TRBV12-4 and J usage is TRBJ1-5; no clear D. CDR3 size: 12 residues. Trimming shortened V by 6 bases and J by 7 bases, and 10 bases separated the two germline ends. CDR3 amino acids: CASSSGPQPQHF. In DNA, the CDR3 is TGTGCCAGCAGCTCGGGTCCACAGCCCCAGCATTTT.

As for this clonotype: An end of the junction differs from the germline gene, which may be a read error. The chain is built from TRBV5-5 and TRBJ1-1, with D unclear. The CDR3 length is 16 residues. Germline loops: CDR1 SGHKS, CDR2 YYEKEE (reference sequence). CDR3 in DNA: TGCGCCAGCAGCCAAGATGAGGAACAGTTGAACACTGAAGCTTTCTTT. This gives the protein CASSQDEEQLNTEAFF.

This clonotype was detected a few times. V is TRBV20-1 and J is TRBJ2-1, with TRBD2 identical over 12 bases. The CDR3 covers 17 residues. Germline loops: CDR1 DFQATT, CDR2 SNEGSKA (reference sequence). The ends lost 0 bases at V and 3 bases at J; junction bases unmatched: 6. In DNA, the CDR3 is TGCAGTGCTAGAGATCGACTAGCGGGGGACTACTACAATGAGCAGTTCTTC. Protein product: CSARDRLAGDYYNEQFF.

This clonotype was seen a few times. The V gene is TRBV25-1, the J gene TRBJ1-1, with D unclear. V was pared by 3 bases and J by 4 bases, with 6 bases between. There are 12 residues in the CDR3. Looked up from germline, CDR1 is MGHDK and CDR2 is SYGVNS. The chain's CDR3 is CASSDRGTEAFF. In DNA form, the CDR3 reads TGTGCCAGCAGTGACCGGGGCACTGAAGCTTTCTTT. Looking up the rest from reference TRBV25-1 and TRBJ1-1 gives the full variable domain: EADIYQTPRYLVIGTGKKITLECSQTMGHDKMYWYQQDPGMELHLIHYSYGVNSTEKGDLSSESTVSRIRTEHFPLTLESARPSHTSQYLCASSDRGTEAFFGQGTRLTVV.